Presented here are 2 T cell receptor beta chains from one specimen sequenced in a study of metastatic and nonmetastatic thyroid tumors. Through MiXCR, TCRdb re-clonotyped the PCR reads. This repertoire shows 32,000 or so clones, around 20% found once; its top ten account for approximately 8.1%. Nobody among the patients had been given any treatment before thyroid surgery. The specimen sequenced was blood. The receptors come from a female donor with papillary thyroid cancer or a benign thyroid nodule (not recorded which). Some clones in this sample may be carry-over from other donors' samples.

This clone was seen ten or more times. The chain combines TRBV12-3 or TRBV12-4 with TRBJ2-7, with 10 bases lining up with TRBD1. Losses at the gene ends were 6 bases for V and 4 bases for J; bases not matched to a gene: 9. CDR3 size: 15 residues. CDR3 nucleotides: TGTGCCAGCAGGGAAAGGACAGGGGGGTTTTACGAGCAGTACTTC. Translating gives CASRERTGGFYEQYF.

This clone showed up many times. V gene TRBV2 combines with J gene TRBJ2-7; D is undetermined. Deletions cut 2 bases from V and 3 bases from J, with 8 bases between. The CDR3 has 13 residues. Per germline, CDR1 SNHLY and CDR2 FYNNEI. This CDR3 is CASSERTYYEQYF. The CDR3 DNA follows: TGTGCCAGCAGTGAAAGGACCTACTACGAGCAGTACTTC.